What follows are 3 T cell receptor beta chains derived from one specimen sequenced in a study of blood T cell repertoires in COVID-19 (dated by TCRdb to 2018 to 2021). The library was generated by the immunoSEQ multiplex PCR assay. TCRdb re-hosts the immuneACCESS table, in-frame sequences only. Its copies lack some clones; in the studies checked, an unresolved V gene accounts for under half of them, and the cause for the rest is not known. In this sample the table shows about 100,000 clones, 90% to 95% of which occur a single time. The ten largest clonotypes hold 2% to 2.5% of the sample. The sequenced sample was peripheral blood. The receptors stem from a man aged 45-60 years with active COVID-19.

The chain is built from TRBV2 and TRBJ2-2; 8 nucleotides align to TRBD2. This CDR3 is built from 19 residues. With 8 bases clipped from V and 8 bases from J, the junction kept 25 bases outside the gene matches. Germline V CDR1 and CDR2: SNHLY, FYNNEI. The CDR3 nucleotides are TGTGCCAGCGATGATAACGCCCGGGGGAAGGAAGCGGGAGCTGGGGAGCTGTTTTTT. Its protein product is CASDDNARGKEAGAGELFF. Full variable domain (outside the CDR3, taken from reference TRBV2 and TRBJ2-2): EPEVTQTPSHQVTQMGQEVILRCVPISNHLYFYWYRQILGQKVEFLVSFYNNEISEKSEIFDDQFSVERPDGSNFTLKIRSTKLEDSAMYFCASDDNARGKEAGAGELFFGEGSRLTVL.

This rearrangement joins TRBV6-5 to TRBJ1-2; D remains unclear. The CDR3 totals 12 residues. The germline V gene encodes CDR1 MNHEY and CDR2 SVGAGI. V was clipped by 6 bases and J by 3 bases, with 8 bases between them. The CDR3 DNA reads TGTGCCAGCAGGCCCGGGGACTATGGCTACACCTTC. Translated: CASRPGDYGYTF.

The J gene is TRBJ2-1, the V gene TRBV3-1 (or the pseudogene TRBV3-2), with TRBD2 as a possible D gene (5 bases). Germline loops: CDR1 LGHDT, CDR2 YNNKEL (reference sequence). CDR3 length equals 12 residues. The ends were cut back, 5 bases at V and 8 bases at J, with 10 bases in the middle. The CDR3 bases are TGTGCCAGCAGCAAAGGAGGTTATGAGCAGTTCTTC. Translating it yields CASSKGGYEQFF.